The clone carrying this TCR beta chain appeared a single time. The antigen is unknown. The data are from a study of T cells in Graves' hyperthyroidism and ophthalmopathy. Study-wide context: Peripheral blood was acquired at first diagnosis, ahead of any therapy whatsoever.

Researchers took RNA transcripts and amplified the TCR beta CDR3 regions from them. TCR CDR3 underwent first-round RT-PCR with the HTBI primer set. TCRdb processed the multiplex PCR reads anew with MiXCR; each CDR3 protein has one entry. This table has about 640,000 distinct CDR3 sequences, less than 25% appearing once. The V and J ends lost 4 bases and 7 bases, in that order; junction bases with no gene match: 14. Germline V gene lookup returns CDR1 MGHDK and CDR2 SYGVNS. CDR3 size: 18 residues. Overall study findings and caveats: Stable hyperthyroidism and ophthalmopathy were separated using 13 V-J signatures.

The sequence was collected from a man aged 25-45 years with Graves' ophthalmopathy. The gene calls are TRBV25-1 and TRBJ2-1; TRBD2 aligns across 12 bases. The sequencing input was blood. The CDR3: CASSGLAGVPGNLNEQFF. The CDR3 coding sequence is TGTGCCAGCAGTGGACTAGCGGGAGTTCCGGGGAACCTTAATGAGCAGTTCTTC. Using reference TRBV25-1 and TRBJ2-1 for the parts outside the CDR3, the full variable domain is EADIYQTPRYLVIGTGKKITLECSQTMGHDKMYWYQQDPGMELHLIHYSYGVNSTEKGDLSSESTVSRIRTEHFPLTLESARPSHTSQYLCASSGLAGVPGNLNEQFFGPGTRLTVL.